The present T cell receptor (beta chain) was sequenced within a study of T cells in women clearing cervical HPV infection. Study at large: Women with histologically confirmed HPV16-related CIN3 or worse, 2 with invasive cancer, served as cases.

About this clone itself: The CDR3 end falls 3 residues outside the read, so it is completed with the germline J gene.

Clones were sequenced by immunoSEQ multiplex PCR, and TCRdb holds only the in-frame ones, with some missing. Its listing shows about 26,000 clones. The germline CDR1 and CDR2 sequences are DFQATT and SNEGSKA (reference sequence). This CDR3 comprises 14 residues. Deletions cut 2 bases from V and 5 bases from J, with 15 bases between. This rearrangement joins TRBV20-1 to TRBJ2-5; a possible D gene is TRBD1 (6 bases). This receptor was obtained from a woman aged 18 to 69 with a cervical HPV16 infection that either progressed to CIN3+ or cleared (not recorded which). The specimen sequenced was blood buffy coat. CDR3 sequence: CSARRQDFGETQYF. Partial CDR3 DNA: TGCAGTGCTAGAAGACAGGATTTCGGGGAGACC.